Below, one T cell receptor (beta chain) is given with its context. The antigen this receptor binds is unknown. Base quality data are lacking; no much larger clone is found one base away. This record comes from a study of cytomegalovirus exposure and HLA in healthy donors (dated by TCRdb to 2016 to 2017). For the wider study: An earlier analysis of 587 of the donors reported 250 to 350 Gb of sequence data and 117 million unique TCR beta sequences obtained from around 180 million T cells. An early release that covered some 630 HLA-typed donors contained about 290 gigabases of sequencing data and about 93 million unique TCR sequences. Among the roughly 390 genotyped donors, about 85% belonged to the genetic ancestry cluster associated with self-reported Caucasian donors. The study was designed to test whether signatures of past pathogen exposure could be identified by cataloging public T cell receptors. The study used immunosequencing to profile the T cell repertoires of approximately 640 subjects and linked those repertoires to cytomegalovirus serostatus. Along with the approximately 620-subject first cohort, a separate validation cohort of over a hundred different subjects was used. To predict cytomegalovirus infection status, the study brought together high-throughput TCR immunosequencing, statistical association of individual TCRs with disease status, and machine learning. To study patterns of TCR occurrence, a later analysis re-analyzed previously published TCR beta repertoires from several hundred donors and added high-resolution HLA genotyping. Rather than drawing on any new phenotypic data, the later analysis identified candidate immune exposures from TCR beta sequences and the way those sequences occurred across donors. An earlier analysis of fewer than 700 of the donors applied high-throughput TCR beta sequencing to assess whether each TCR beta V gene segment acted as functional or pseudogenic. Donor age, sex, ethnicity and CMV serostatus were compiled together with the repertoire data. Genome-wide SNP genotypes for about 60% of the roughly 670 donors were used in a later genetic analysis, which treated that subset as a discovery cohort. Every discovery cohort repertoire had been produced on one sequencing platform. HLA typing included class I and class II loci at four-digit resolution. Typing coverage varied by locus: roughly 629-640 donors for A, B, C, DRB1 and DQB1; 500 to 550 for DQA1; 600 to 610 for DPA1; 450 to 480 for DPB1. Roughly 5 DR-DQ haplotypes were handled as single units for association and clustering, since linkage in the cohort was strong. Among a few hundred genotyped donors of the cohort, an average of roughly 240,000 unique TCR beta nucleotide sequences were sequenced per donor, roughly a sixth of them non-productive.

The cohort comprised hundreds of healthy bone marrow donors. At the time of sampling, every cohort member was nominally healthy, though immune exposures that went unrecorded were likely present. The donor tested CMV seronegative and was one of the 352 seronegative cohort members. Every donor gave a peripheral blood sample, and the peripheral blood mononuclear cells from that sample were used for TCR beta sequencing. Genomic DNA was extracted from the blood cell samples with the Qiagen DNeasy Blood Extraction Kit. Library prep was done by the immunoSEQ multiplex PCR assay. For the multiplex PCR, a mixture combining 60 forward primers for TCR Vbeta segments and 13 reverse primers for TCR Jbeta segments was used. The CDR3 region of rearranged TCR beta genes was amplified from genomic DNA with a multiplex PCR assay. On the Illumina HiSeq System, the amplified TCR beta libraries were sequenced as 87-base-pair reads. Concerning the study's data processing: In a later analysis, 70 million to 95 million unique TCR beta chains were counted across the approximately 620 repertoires, and roughly 11 million of these chains were shared by at least two donors. To remove PCR and sequencing errors, raw reads were error-corrected and collapsed into unique sequences using a nearest-neighbor algorithm that merged closely related sequences. Alignment of CDR3 sequences to IMGT reference sequences was used to assign V, D and J gene segments. For a sequence to be retained, a match of at least six nucleotides was required to both a V gene segment and a J gene segment. A rearrangement counted as productive if the CDR3 had no stop codons and remained in frame with V and J, and every other rearrangement counted as non-productive. CDR3 was defined by IMGT convention, running from the second conserved V-encoded cysteine to the conserved J-encoded phenylalanine. The earlier analysis of around 640 of the donors excluded sequences that lacked an unambiguous match to a single V gene segment. An earlier analysis of fewer than 650 of the donors classified V segments as functional when productive rearrangements were above 56.7% and as segregating when the standard deviation between donors was above 5%. A statistical classification framework was developed to diagnose cytomegalovirus status using the catalog of TCR beta chain sequences. In a later analysis, TCR nucleotide sequences were compared against IMGT/GENE-DB human TR gene sequences so that V and J genes could be assigned. A later analysis assigned CDR3 sequences and most-parsimonious VDJ recombination scenarios with the TCRdist pipeline. A later analysis defined each TCR beta chain by its CDR3 amino acid sequence plus V-gene family, and excluded reads lacking a unique V-gene family. In a later analysis, fewer than 600 highly shared, low-generation-probability nucleotide sequences were removed to address suspected cross-contamination and a sequencing artifact. In a later analysis, a clonal expansion index for each public chain was calculated from normalized within-repertoire ranks of inferred template counts. In a later analysis, generation probabilities were computed using a VDJ recombination model fitted to out-of-frame rearrangements, and the results were checked against IGoR. A later analysis scored TCR-TCR, TCR-HLA and TCR-CMV co-occurrence with hypergeometric tests, applying a repertoire-size bias correction to TCR pairs. To estimate false discovery rates, a later analysis permuted the HLA or CMV assignments 20 times. A later analysis grouped co-occurring TCRs with DBSCAN, adding TCRdist sequence similarity when clustering within HLA-allele-positive subsets. Co-occurrence clustering excluded repertoires with fewer than 30,000 or more than 120,000 public chains, plus five with anomalous nucleotide sharing. The table comes from immuneACCESS by way of TCRdb, which keeps in-frame sequences with V and J called. Part of the clones is missing from these tables; in studies checked, under half for an unresolved V gene and the rest for unknown reasons. The V and J calls and clone size come from that table; D and trimming were worked out from the DNA. The sample table shows about 93,000 clones, and nearly 80% are seen once. The top ten clones comprise roughly 3% of the sample.

General findings and caveats noted by the study authors: A later analysis found that HLA-associated TCR beta chains were more clonally expanded and had lower generation probabilities than equally common non-associated chains. Presence/absence analyses assumed roughly uniform sequencing depth across donors, an assumption that may not hold. Linkage disequilibrium might explain the correlated functional status among segregating V segments, but an unknown experimental factor could not be excluded. The earlier analysis of about 600 of the donors excluded approximately 15 rarely observed V segments, including chromosome 9 orphons, because counts were too low. A later genetic analysis associated a missense DCLRE1C variant with V-gene and J-gene trimming of TCR beta chains, and an independent cohort replicated the association. Three of the identified cytomegalovirus-associated TCR beta chains were confirmed in vitro to be specific for cytomegalovirus antigens. A later analysis found that TCR association rates varied across HLA loci, with DRB1 alleles showing the most associated TCRs and HLA-C alleles the fewest. While some public TCRs were present in many individuals, most TCR sequences turned up only very rarely across donors. In a later analysis, most CMV-associated TCR beta chains were found to appear HLA-restricted, with HLA associations seemingly driven largely by CMV exposure. Cytomegalovirus status was reported to be diagnosed by the classifier with high specificity and sensitivity in both the original and validation cohorts. According to a later analysis, parvovirus B19, influenza, CMV and Epstein-Barr virus appeared linked to several top co-occurrence clusters. The study gave a list of more than 150 TCR beta chains associated with cytomegalovirus. When HLA alleles, especially DR and DQ, strongly co-occurred, attributing TCR associations to individual alleles was difficult. At a false discovery rate of 0.05, a later analysis linked about 16,000 TCR beta sequences to specific HLA alleles. The authors suggested that the approach could potentially be extended to other disease states and immunological phenotypes. In an earlier analysis of some 550 of the donors, most TCR beta V segments were observed in productive rearrangements about 90% or about 30% of the time, broadly matching IMGT annotations. Only TCR beta chains were sequenced in this cohort, and the absence of alpha or paired-chain data limited detectable features. Because some donors lacked HLA typing at each locus, the association tests relied only on the typed subset. In a later genetic analysis, fewer N-insertions in productive TCRs were reported among donors in an Asian-associated ancestry cluster than the roughly 700-donor mean. A further reported finding was that TCR beta sequences accurately predicted the HLA-A and HLA-B alleles for most subjects in the first cohort. Immune exposure information for the cohort was limited to CMV serostatus. A cluster of highly shared sequence variants was judged likely to be a technical artifact of the sequencing pipeline.

This clonotype was obtained from a woman between 40 and 50 years old in good health and CMV-seronegative. The sample taken for sequencing was PBMCs.

The encoded CDR3 is CASSNFYGLEYYNEQFF. In nucleotide form, the sequence is TGTGCCAGCAGCAATTTCTACGGACTAGAGTATTACAATGAGCAGTTCTTC. In this chain, TRBV12-1 is recombined with TRBJ2-1; TRBD2 is the table's D call, not checked against the DNA. TRBV12-1 is annotated as a pseudogene. The CDR3, cysteine through phenylalanine, is 17 amino acids long. Just the 51-base CDR3 DNA is kept, in frame starting at base 1.